This is a list of T cell receptor beta chains from one sample in a study of T cell repertoires in cytomegalovirus infection. TCRdb fed the reads into MiXCR, producing one record per CDR3 protein. Of hundreds of thousands of distinct CDR3 sequences in the sample, less than 25% are singletons; the top ten hold under 8.5%. Sequenced sample: CD8+ T cells from PBMCs. Receptor source: a human donor in good health (CMV status not recorded). Some clones in this sample may be carry-over from other donors' samples. Both conserved end residues are part of each CDR3. Fields, in order: V gene, J gene, D gene, clone size, CDR3 length, CDR3 protein, CDR3 DNA. D genes are given only for firm matches. Clone sizes are given selectively: once, few, many, or a class where the clone is expanded.

>TRBV6-6|TRBJ2-1|NA|NA|14
CASSYPTQDNEQFF
TGTGCCAGCAGTTACCCCACACAGGACAATGAGCAGTTCTTC
>TRBV7-9|TRBJ1-1|NA|NA|10
CASSRMDVFF
TGTGCCAGCAGCCGGATGGATGTTTTCTTT
>TRBV29-1|TRBJ1-1|NA|NA|8
CSVLPAFF
TGCAGCGTTTTACCCGCTTTCTTT
>TRBV7-6|TRBJ2-5|TRBD2|many|16
CASSRTSGGAGETQYF
TGTGCCAGCAGCCGGACTAGCGGGGGGGCTGGGGAGACCCAGTACTTC
>TRBV28|TRBJ1-2|NA|NA|12
CASRAGSYGYTF
TGTGCCAGCAGAGCTGGGAGCTATGGCTACACCTTC
>TRBV6-2/TRBV6-3|TRBJ2-2|NA|NA|16
CASSSDEVAVTGELFF
TGTGCCAGCAGCTCCGACGAGGTAGCGGTAACCGGGGAGCTGTTTTTT
>TRBV6-1|TRBJ1-1|NA|NA|11
CASSHRFEAFF
TGTGCCAGCAGCCACAGGTTTGAAGCTTTCTTT
>TRBV28|TRBJ1-5|NA|NA|16
CASSLTTVGGNQPQHF
TGTGCCAGCAGTTTAACGACAGTGGGAGGCAATCAGCCCCAGCATTTT
>TRBV6-5|TRBJ2-3|NA|NA|17
CASSIRITRAGTDTQYF
TGTGCCAGCAGTATACGGATTACCCGTGCTGGCACAGATACGCAGTATTTT
>TRBV4-2|TRBJ1-2|TRBD1|NA|16
CASSQNGQGDSYGYTF
TGTGCCAGCAGCCAAAACGGACAGGGGGACTCCTATGGCTACACCTTC
>TRBV11-2|TRBJ2-1|NA|many|17
CASRGGGGTGSYNEQFF
TGTGCCAGCAGGGGCGGGGGGGGGACAGGCTCCTACAATGAGCAGTTCTTC
>TRBV6-6|TRBJ2-1|TRBD2|few|18
CASSYSPPIAGPYNEQFF
TGTGCCAGCAGTTACTCCCCCCCTATAGCGGGGCCCTACAATGAGCAGTTCTTC
>TRBV5-1|TRBJ2-2|NA|few|15
CASSLGTLDTGELFF
TGCGCCAGCAGCCTCGGGACACTCGACACCGGGGAGCTGTTTTTT
>TRBV20-1|TRBJ2-7|TRBD2|few|18
CSPYSQTGTSHFSYEQYF
TGCAGTCCCTACTCCCAAACGGGGACTAGCCATTTCTCCTACGAGCAGTACTTC
>TRBV7-9|TRBJ2-2|NA|few|14
CASSPLPGTGELFF
TGTGCCAGCAGCCCCCTCCCTGGCACCGGGGAGCTGTTTTTT
>TRBV7-2|TRBJ2-5|NA|NA|16
CASSLGWDSGRETQYF
TGTGCCAGCAGCTTAGGTTGGGACTCTGGTAGGGAGACCCAGTACTTC
>TRBV7-9|TRBJ2-1|NA|many|14
CASSHLWGADEQFF
TGTGCCAGCAGCCACCTATGGGGGGCGGATGAGCAGTTCTTC
>TRBV5-1|TRBJ2-2|NA|NA|14
CATCPGPNTGELFF
TGCGCCACCTGCCCGGGACCGAACACCGGGGAGCTGTTTTTT
>TRBV24-1|TRBJ1-1|NA|NA|12
CATSAPGTEAFF
TGTGCCACCAGTGCCCCCGGCACTGAAGCTTTCTTT
>TRBV5-5|TRBJ1-1|NA|few|11
CASQSGAGAFF
TGTGCCAGCCAATCGGGGGCCGGAGCTTTCTTT
>TRBV6-6|TRBJ2-5|NA|NA|14
CASSHDGAGETQYF
TGTGCCAGCAGCCACGATGGGGCTGGAGAGACCCAGTACTTC
>TRBV6-1|TRBJ2-3|NA|many|15
CASSEEGGGTDTQYF
TGTGCCAGCAGTGAAGAGGGGGGGGGCACAGATACGCAGTATTTT
>TRBV20-1|TRBJ1-2|TRBD1|NA|15
CSAPGEGAANYGYTF
TGCAGTGCCCCGGGGGAGGGGGCAGCTAACTATGGCTACACCTTC
>TRBV7-6|TRBJ2-3|NA|many|17
CASSLAALDFFTDTQYF
TGTGCCAGCAGCTTAGCTGCACTAGATTTTTTCACAGATACGCAGTATTTT
>TRBV3-1|TRBJ2-7|NA|few|13
CASSPTAPYEQYF
TGTGCCAGCAGCCCCACGGCACCCTACGAGCAGTACTTC
>TRBV20-1|TRBJ2-1|TRBD2|NA|15
CSARDVRGAYNEQFF
TGCAGTGCTAGAGATGTCCGGGGGGCCTACAATGAGCAGTTCTTC
>TRBV9|TRBJ2-3|NA|few|15
CASSVLAELGDTQYF
TGTGCCAGCAGCGTATTGGCGGAACTTGGAGATACGCAGTATTTT
>TRBV28|TRBJ1-2|TRBD1|NA|17
CASSLTLQGSSFYGYTF
TGTGCCAGCAGTTTAACCCTACAGGGGAGCTCTTTCTATGGCTACACCTTC
>TRBV2|TRBJ2-3|TRBD2|NA|17
CASSDASGGYGTDTQYF
TGTGCCAGCAGTGATGCTAGCGGGGGGTATGGCACAGATACGCAGTATTTT
>TRBV7-2|TRBJ1-2|TRBD1|many|12
CASSWTGEGYTF
TGTGCCAGCAGCTGGACAGGGGAAGGCTACACCTTC
>TRBV28|TRBJ1-4|NA|NA|16
CASSPGRGLRDEKLFF
TGTGCCAGCAGCCCCGGAAGGGGTCTTCGAGATGAAAAACTGTTTTTT
>TRBV6-2/TRBV6-3|TRBJ1-1|NA|NA|13
CASSGSPNTEAFF
TGTGCCAGCTCCGGGAGCCCGAACACTGAAGCTTTCTTT
>TRBV7-9|TRBJ2-5|TRBD1|few|17
CASSPTSDREVQETQYF
TGTGCCAGCAGCCCTACGTCGGACAGGGAGGTCCAAGAGACCCAGTACTTC
>TRBV6-6|TRBJ1-1|NA|few|18
CASSYSRDGLTPNTEAFF
TGTGCCAGCAGTTACTCCCGGGACGGCCTCACTCCGAACACTGAAGCTTTCTTT
>TRBV7-8|TRBJ2-2|NA|many|12
CASSLHTGELFF
TGTGCCAGCAGCCTTCACACCGGGGAGCTGTTTTTT
>TRBV29-1|TRBJ2-1|NA|few|13
CSVEETDYNEQFF
TGCAGCGTTGAGGAAACAGACTACAATGAGCAGTTCTTC
>TRBV12-5|TRBJ1-5|NA|few|16
CASGLVVGTSNQPQHF
TGTGCTAGTGGTTTGGTGGTCGGGACGAGCAATCAGCCCCAGCATTTT
>TRBV6-4|TRBJ2-3|NA|few|15
CASSSRAFSTDTQYF
TGTGCCAGCAGCTCCAGGGCATTTAGCACAGATACGCAGTATTTT
>TRBV14|TRBJ1-1|TRBD1|NA|13
CASIRTGRTEAFF
TGTGCCAGCATTCGGACAGGGAGGACTGAAGCTTTCTTT
>TRBV12-3/TRBV12-4|TRBJ2-6|NA|NA|15
CASSATASGANVLTF
TGTGCCAGCAGTGCGACTGCGTCGGGGGCCAACGTCCTGACTTTC
>TRBV5-4|TRBJ2-1|TRBD1|few|14
CASSLTLTGYEQFF
TGTGCCAGCAGCTTGACCTTGACAGGGTATGAGCAGTTCTTC
>TRBV13|TRBJ2-3|NA|few|17
CASSFAGEAGRTDTQYF
TGTGCCAGCAGCTTTGCCGGGGAGGCAGGGAGAACAGATACGCAGTATTTT
>TRBV6-5|TRBJ2-3|NA|NA|15
CASSYSFRAGDTQYF
TGTGCCAGCAGTTACTCTTTTAGGGCGGGAGATACGCAGTATTTT
>TRBV11-2|TRBJ1-1|NA|NA|13
CANSSGPGTEAFF
TGTGCCAACAGCTCCGGACCTGGGACTGAAGCTTTCTTT
>TRBV12-3/TRBV12-4|TRBJ1-2|NA|NA|14
CASSFMGTGDGYTF
TGTGCCAGCAGTTTCATGGGAACAGGAGATGGCTACACCTTC
>TRBV13|TRBJ1-2|NA|few|14
CASSLGDLNYGYTF
TGTGCCAGCAGCTTAGGGGATCTTAACTATGGCTACACCTTC
>TRBV6-6|TRBJ2-2|NA|few|12
CASIVGTGELFF
TGTGCCAGCATCGTAGGGACCGGGGAGCTGTTTTTT
>TRBV7-9|TRBJ1-5|TRBD1|many|18
CASSNRDRGPPSNQPQHF
TGTGCCAGCAGCAATCGGGACAGGGGACCACCTAGCAATCAGCCCCAGCATTTT
>TRBV27|TRBJ2-7|NA|NA|14
CASWAAVSNYEQYF
TGTGCCAGTTGGGCGGCCGTAAGTAATTACGAGCAGTACTTC
>TRBV6-2/TRBV6-3|TRBJ2-7|NA|NA|15
CAISLLRTGGYEQYF
TGTGCCATCTCCTTACTTCGGACTGGCGGATACGAGCAGTACTTC
>TRBV7-6|TRBJ2-1|TRBD2|many|17
CASSLDLAGNSYNEQFF
TGTGCCAGCAGCCTCGATTTAGCGGGGAACTCCTACAATGAGCAGTTCTTC
>TRBV7-6|TRBJ2-2|NA|many|20
CASSSNFGRPPFSNTGELFF
TGTGCCAGCAGCTCGAACTTTGGGCGCCCACCCTTTTCGAACACCGGGGAGCTGTTTTTT
>TRBV28|TRBJ2-5|TRBD2|NA|16
CASTSSWDYPQETQYF
TGTGCCAGCACCTCGTCATGGGACTATCCCCAAGAGACCCAGTACTTC
>TRBV10-3|TRBJ1-2|TRBD1|few|17
CAISAPGQGALGYGYTF
TGTGCCATCAGCGCTCCGGGACAGGGGGCTTTGGGCTATGGCTACACCTTC
>TRBV4-1|TRBJ2-1|NA|few|14
CASSQDRPSDEQFF
TGCGCCAGCAGCCAAGATCGGCCTAGCGATGAGCAGTTCTTC
>TRBV12-3/TRBV12-4|TRBJ2-5|TRBD2|many|16
CASSLGGSGTQETQYF
TGTGCCAGCAGTTTAGGGGGGAGCGGGACGCAAGAGACCCAGTACTTC
>TRBV29-1|TRBJ2-7|NA|few|13
CSVAGTNNYEQYF
TGCAGCGTTGCCGGGACAAACAACTACGAGCAGTACTTC
>TRBV6-2/TRBV6-3|TRBJ2-2|TRBD1|NA|14
CASSQQGFGGELFF
TGTGCCAGCAGTCAACAGGGGTTCGGCGGGGAGCTGTTTTTT